These 29 T cell receptor beta chains were sequenced from one sample in a study of OX40 agonist ivuxolimab in advanced cancers. Profiling relied on immunoSEQ multiplex PCR, and the TCRdb table lists in-frame clones only, not all of them. The sample consists of 60,000 to 80,000 clones, 65% to 85% of them appearing once. The sequencing here drew on CD4+ or CD8+ T cells sorted from blood, taken in a trial of the OX40 agonist ivuxolimab. Source of these receptors: an adult with an advanced solid tumor such as melanoma, head and neck, liver or kidney cancer.

V and J are TRBV7-3 and TRBJ2-1; TRBD2 matches 13 bases. The CDR3 covers 15 residues. The J segment lost 6 bases and the V segment lost 8 bases, leaving 7 bases of the junction unmatched. CDR1 is SGHTA and CDR2 is FQGTGA in the germline V gene. Here the CDR3 reads CASANGLAGVNEQFF. The CDR3 DNA follows: TGTGCCAGCGCGAACGGACTAGCGGGGGTCAATGAGCAGTTCTTC.

A single count supports this clone. The chain combines TRBV20-1 with TRBJ2-1, with TRBD2 matching over 10 bases. The germline gives CDR1 DFQATT, CDR2 SNEGSKA (reference sequence). The CDR3 consists of 11 residues. J gave up 13 bases and V 7 bases, and 7 bases lay outside the gene matches. CDR3 DNA: TGCAGTGTCCCTAGCGGGGGCCCTCAGTTCTTC. It yields the protein CSVPSGGPQFF.

V is TRBV9 and J is TRBJ2-1; 8 bases are shared with TRBD2. V shed 4 bases and J 6 bases; nucleotides not matched to a gene: 9. The CDR3 runs to 15 residues. Germline CDR1 and CDR2: SGDLS and YYNGEE. Here the CDR3 reads CASSISGGHFNEQFF. DNA of the CDR3: TGTGCCAGCAGCATCAGCGGGGGCCACTTCAATGAGCAGTTCTTC.

The chain combines TRBV29-1 with TRBJ2-6; 7 bases line up with TRBD1. The CDR3 sequence is 17 residues long. Losses at the gene ends were 4 bases for V and 0 bases for J; bases not matched to a gene: 9. Looked up from germline, CDR1 is SQVTM and CDR2 is ANQGSEA. The CDR3 DNA is TGCAGCGTTGGACAGGGAACCGTACCCTCTGGGGCCAACGTCCTGACTTTC. It is translated as CSVGQGTVPSGANVLTF.

The CDR3 DNA is TGTGCCACCAGCAGAGACCCCACTAGCGGGGGGCGGGCAGATACGCAGTATTTT. It translates to CATSRDPTSGGRADTQYF. The chain combines TRBV15 with TRBJ2-3, with 12 bases fitting TRBD2. Germline CDR1 reads LNHNV; CDR2 reads YYDKDF (reference sequence). CDR3 length: 18 amino acids. Germline trimming cut 0 bases from V and 4 bases from J; bases unmatched to any gene: 8. The full variable domain, with the rest looked up from reference TRBV15 and TRBJ2-3, is DAMVIQNPRYQVTQFGKPVTLSCSQTLNHNVMYWYQQKSSQAPKLLFHYYDKDFNNEADTPDNFQSRRPNTSFCFLDIRSPGLGDTAMYLCATSRDPTSGGRADTQYFGPGTRLTVL.

J is TRBJ1-6 and V is TRBV6-1; D ambiguous. The V and J ends lost 6 bases and 10 bases respectively, with 13 bases between them. The germline gives CDR1 MNHNS, CDR2 SASEGT. The CDR3 is made up of 13 amino acids. CDR3 protein: CASRSTANSPLHF. CDR3 DNA: TGTGCCAGCAGAAGTACAGCAAACTCACCCCTCCACTTT.

The chain combines TRBV19 with TRBJ2-3, with 10 bases identical to TRBD1. Germline CDR1 reads LNHDA; CDR2 reads SQIVND (reference sequence). The CDR3 is 13 amino acids. V was pared by 10 bases and J by 7 bases, with 8 bases of the junction left unmatched. The CDR3 loop reads CATTGQGEYTQYF. In DNA, the CDR3 is TGTGCCACGACTGGACAGGGGGAGTATACGCAGTATTTT.

V usage is TRBV9 and J usage is TRBJ2-7, with 7 bases aligning to TRBD1. The V and J ends lost 2 bases and 0 bases, in that order; junction bases with no gene match: 5. The CDR3 has 15 amino acids. CDR1 and CDR2 from the germline V gene are SGDLS and YYNGEE. The CDR3: CASSVGQSPSYEQYF. CDR3 DNA: TGTGCCAGCAGCGTGGGACAGTCCCCCTCCTACGAGCAGTACTTC.

CDR3 residues: CAIPSGGPYQETQYF. CDR3 in DNA: TGTGCCATACCTAGCGGGGGGCCGTACCAAGAGACCCAGTACTTC. The chain couples TRBV2 to TRBJ2-5; 11 nucleotides align to TRBD2. Looked up from germline, CDR1 is SNHLY and CDR2 is FYNNEI. The junction had 7 bases not matched to a gene; V was cut back by 10 bases and J by 0 bases. This CDR3 region has 15 residues.

This clone was observed a few times. This rearrangement joins TRBV5-1 to TRBJ1-1; 7 nucleotides line up with TRBD1. Germline V lookup: CDR1 SGHRS, CDR2 YFSETQ. J lost 5 bases, V lost 4 bases, and 5 bases had no gene match. CDR3 length equals 13 residues. The CDR3 is CASSRGQRTEAFF. The CDR3 nucleotides read TGCGCCAGCAGCCGGGGACAGCGGACTGAAGCTTTCTTT.

This clone was seen repeatedly, ten times or more. CDR3 DNA sequence: TGTGCCAGTAGTTTCAGCGCGACCGGGACAAATTACGAGCAGTACTTC. This gives the protein CASSFSATGTNYEQYF. The chain joins TRBV19 to TRBJ2-7; tentative D call: TRBD1 (6 bases). There are 16 residues in the CDR3. The germline gives CDR1 LNHDA, CDR2 SQIVND (reference sequence). Trimming left V 5 bases short and J 4 bases short, with 21 bases between.

The genes are TRBV4-2 and TRBJ2-7; 7 bases line up with TRBD2. The junction had 5 bases not matched to a gene; V was cut back by 0 bases and J by 3 bases. Germline V gene sequence: CDR1 LGHNA, CDR2 YNFKEQ. This CDR3 contains 15 residues. The DNA of the CDR3 is TGTGCCAGCAGCCAAGATGTGGGGGACTACTACGAGCAGTACTTC. This gives the protein CASSQDVGDYYEQYF.

V is TRBV7-2 and J is TRBJ2-7, with D possibly being TRBD1 or TRBD2 (5 bases each). The germline V and J ends were trimmed by 1 base and 5 bases, with 15 bases remaining between them. This CDR3 has 15 residues. Per the germline V gene, CDR1 is SGHTA and CDR2 is FQGNSA. CDR3 DNA sequence: TGTGCCAGCAGCTTAGTTGGGGGACCCTTTGACGAGCAGTACTTC. Its translation is CASSLVGGPFDEQYF. The full variable domain, completed using reference TRBV7-2 and TRBJ2-7, is GAGVSQSPSNKVTEKGKDVELRCDPISGHTALYWYRQSLGQGLEFLIYFQGNSAPDKSGLPSDRFSAERTGGSVSTLTIQRTQQEDSAVYLCASSLVGGPFDEQYFGPGTRLTVT.

The V call is TRBV5-1, the J call TRBJ2-2, with 8 bases that match TRBD1. This CDR3 spans 16 amino acids. V shed 0 bases and J 6 bases; nucleotides not matched to a gene: 7. Germline-derived CDR1 and CDR2 are SGHRS and YFSETQ. CDR3 bases: TGCGCCAGCAGCTTGGCGGCAGGGGGCTTTTCCGGGGAGCTGTTTTTT. Its protein is CASSLAAGGFSGELFF. The complete variable domain, with remaining parts taken from reference TRBV5-1 and TRBJ2-2, reads KAGVTQTPRYLIKTRGQQVTLSCSPISGHRSVSWYQQTPGQGLQFLFEYFSETQRNKGNFPGRFSGRQFSNSRSEMNVSTLELGDSALYLCASSLAAGGFSGELFFGEGSRLTVL.

V gene TRBV5-1 combines with J gene TRBJ2-5; possible D gene TRBD2, 6 bases. Trimming removed 4 bases from V and 3 bases from J, with 13 bases in between. The CDR3 has 14 residues. Germline CDR1 is SGHRS and CDR2 is YFSETQ. The CDR3 region is CASSPGPGEETQYF. For the CDR3, the DNA is TGCGCCAGCAGCCCAGGACCGGGAGAAGAGACCCAGTACTTC.

This sequence joins TRBV6-1 and TRBJ1-2; the D gene is possibly TRBD1 (6 bases). Looked up from germline, CDR1 is MNHNS and CDR2 is SASEGT. Trimming removed 1 base from V and 0 bases from J, with 12 bases in between. The CDR3 consists of 16 residues. The CDR3 reads CASSEVTRGSNYGYTF. CDR3 in DNA: TGTGCCAGCAGTGAAGTCACCAGGGGATCTAACTATGGCTACACCTTC.

The V and J genes are TRBV2 and TRBJ1-5, with TRBD1 as a possible D gene (5 bases). The CDR3 has 15 amino acids. Germline V gene sequence: CDR1 SNHLY, CDR2 FYNNEI. V was clipped by 5 bases and J by 0 bases, with 11 bases between them. DNA for the CDR3: TGTGCCAGCAGTTTCTCGGGGGGTAGCAATCAGCCCCAGCATTTT. Amino acid sequence: CASSFSGGSNQPQHF.

This clone came up a few times. The rearrangement joins TRBV7-2 to TRBJ1-2; tentatively, D is TRBD1 (5 bases). This CDR3 has 14 amino acids. Germline V lookup: CDR1 SGHTA, CDR2 FQGNSA. V was cut by 4 bases and J by 0 bases, with 9 bases left in between. The CDR3 loop reads CASSSTEANYGYTF. CDR3 coding DNA: TGTGCCAGCAGCTCGACAGAAGCTAACTATGGCTACACCTTC. Supplemented by reference TRBV7-2 and TRBJ1-2, the full variable domain reads GAGVSQSPSNKVTEKGKDVELRCDPISGHTALYWYRQSLGQGLEFLIYFQGNSAPDKSGLPSDRFSAERTGGSVSTLTIQRTQQEDSAVYLCASSSTEANYGYTFGSGTRLTVV.

This clone was seen only a few times. This chain joins TRBV28 and TRBJ1-6; TRBD1 matches at 9 bases. There are 15 residues in the CDR3. Germline loops: CDR1 MDHEN, CDR2 SYDVKM. V dropped 6 bases and J dropped 7; count of bases not matched to a gene: 7. The CDR3 DNA sequence: TGTGCCAGCAGCGTTCTGGGGACAGGGAATTCACCCCTCCACTTT. This encodes CASSVLGTGNSPLHF.

This rearrangement joins TRBV28 to TRBJ1-5; 7 bases agree with TRBD1. The CDR3 loop spans 14 amino acids. The ends lost 6 bases at V and 2 bases at J; junction bases unmatched: 4. Per germline, CDR1 MDHEN and CDR2 SYDVKM. The CDR3 sequence is CASRTQGGNQPQHF. The CDR3 coding sequence is TGTGCCAGCAGAACCCAGGGGGGCAATCAGCCCCAGCATTTT.

This sequence joins TRBV11-1 and TRBJ1-2; D is uncertain. The ends were cut back, 1 base at V and 13 bases at J, with 16 bases in the middle. In germline, CDR1 is SGHAT, CDR2 FQDESV (reference sequence). This CDR3 is built from 13 residues. The CDR3 sequence: CASSLDRAGSRTF. In nucleotides, the CDR3 is TGTGCCAGCAGCTTAGATCGGGCGGGCTCCCGCACCTTC.

The J gene is TRBJ2-7, the V gene TRBV6-1, with a weak D call TRBD1 (5 bases). Germline values: CDR1 MNHNS, CDR2 SASEGT. With 6 bases removed from V and 6 bases from J, the gap between germline ends came to 21 bases. This CDR3 contains 15 residues. The CDR3 here is CASSPGSTVSAEQYF. In DNA form, the CDR3 reads TGTGCCAGCAGCCCAGGGTCTACTGTATCTGCCGAGCAGTACTTC.

The CDR3, as DNA: TGTGCCAGCAGCTTGGCCTGGGCAGGCTCTGGAAACACCATATATTTT. Encoded protein: CASSLAWAGSGNTIYF. The chain couples TRBV5-8 to TRBJ1-3; D uncertain. Germline V gene data show CDR1 as SGHTS and CDR2 as YDEGEE. Between the trimmed V and J ends, which lost 0 bases and 0 bases, there was a span of 10 bases. The CDR3 totals 16 residues.

V is TRBV11-2 and J is TRBJ1-1; D unresolved. V was clipped by 0 bases and J by 1 base, with 9 bases between them. The germline gives CDR1 SGHAT, CDR2 FQNNGV. The CDR3 totals 15 residues. In DNA, the CDR3 is TGTGCCAGCAGCTTAGATGGTGCCTGGAACACTGAAGCTTTCTTT. Encoded protein: CASSLDGAWNTEAFF.

This clone was seen more than once but under ten times. This chain links TRBV2 with TRBJ1-2; D remains unclear. The CDR3 sequence is 13 residues long. Germline lookup yields CDR1 SNHLY and CDR2 FYNNEI. The V end lost 4 bases, the J end lost 7 bases, and 13 bases lay between the germline ends. CDR3: CASSVVPEGGYTF. CDR3 bases: TGTGCCAGCAGTGTGGTCCCGGAGGGTGGCTACACCTTC.

The chain joins TRBV5-4 to TRBJ2-3; D may be TRBD2 (5 bases). V shed 5 bases and J shed 2 bases, with 12 bases lying between them. The CDR3 runs to 14 residues. Germline CDR1 and CDR2: SGHNT and YYREEE (reference sequence). CDR3 DNA: TGTGCCAGCAGTAGCGTATTGACCACAGATACGCAGTATTTT. Residues: CASSSVLTTDTQYF. Drawing the rest from reference TRBV5-4 and TRBJ2-3, the complete variable domain is ETGVTQSPTHLIKTRGQQVTLRCSSQSGHNTVSWYQQALGQGPQFIFQYYREEENGRGNFPPRFSGLQFPNYSSELNVNALELDDSALYLCASSSVLTTDTQYFGPGTRLTVL.

The V call is TRBV11-3, the J call TRBJ2-2, with D perhaps matching TRBD2 (7 bases). This CDR3 has 17 residues. The germline gives CDR1 SGHNT, CDR2 YENEEA. With 4 bases removed from V and 1 base from J, the gap between germline ends came to 16 bases. The CDR3 bases are TGTGCCAGCAGCTCCGGTCAGGGGAGGGGGAACACCGGGGAGCTGTTTTTT. It specifies CASSSGQGRGNTGELFF.

The J gene is TRBJ1-5, the V gene TRBV2, with D hard to call. Per the germline V gene, CDR1 is SNHLY and CDR2 is FYNNEI. V lost 6 bases and J lost 1, with 13 bases in between. The CDR3 runs 15 residues. This CDR3 reads CASRPDTGSNQPQHF. The DNA of the CDR3 is TGTGCCAGCAGACCCGACACGGGGAGCAATCAGCCCCAGCATTTT.

The chain is built from TRBV5-1 and TRBJ2-7, with 9 bases aligning to TRBD1. Germline-derived CDR1 and CDR2 are SGHRS and YFSETQ. The CDR3 is made up of 14 amino acids. V dropped 0 bases and J dropped 5; count of bases not matched to a gene: 3. The CDR3 protein is CASSLAQGANEQYF. For the CDR3, the DNA is TGCGCCAGCAGCTTGGCACAGGGGGCCAACGAGCAGTACTTC.